This T cell receptor beta chain was captured in a study of identifying expanded T cells in peripheral blood. Germline-derived CDR1 and CDR2 are SNHLY and FYNNEI. This CDR3 is built from 12 residues. The ends were cut back, 3 bases at V and 2 bases at J, with 4 bases in the middle. This clone has a handful of counts. Sequencing was performed with immunoSEQ multiplex PCR; in TCRdb, only in-frame clones are kept and a portion is missing. The sample contains 70,000 to 95,000 clones, about 90% of which appear only once. Sequencing used blood. The TCR was taken from a person between 18 and 70 years old in good health. The rearrangement joins TRBV2 to TRBJ1-2; D ambiguous. The CDR3 protein is CASSDANYGYTF. For the CDR3, the DNA is TGTGCCAGCAGTGACGCAAACTATGGCTACACCTTC.